The following is a T cell receptor (beta chain) sequence with its context. The antigen is not known. Extracted RNA was reverse transcribed into cDNA, the sequencing template. Here immunoSEQ multiplex PCR was the method, and the copy in TCRdb shows in-frame clones only, minus some. The table lists about 150,000 clones, 45% to 60% of them singletons. This sample was included in a study of CD8+ T cells in alopecia areata. The sorting of PBMCs gave CD4+ and CD8+ T cells. Study-wide findings and caveats: Patients shared TCRs less clearly than mice did, possibly for HLA-related reasons. Alopecia totalis/universalis scalp especially showed more expanded CD8+ clones than normal scalp. Scalp sequencing captures resident alphabeta T cells of normal skin too.

Germline CDR1 SGHTS, CDR2 YDEGEE. The CDR3 is made up of 16 amino acids. V was clipped by 0 bases and J by 0 bases, with 13 bases between them. Sequencing used CD4+ T cells sorted from blood. The chain is built from TRBV5-8 and TRBJ2-7; D is ambiguous. This TCR came from a human donor in good health. CDR3 in amino acids: CASSLDTNKRSYEQYF. The CDR3 nucleotides read TGTGCCAGCAGCTTGGATACAAATAAACGCTCCTACGAGCAGTACTTC. Variable domain in full (rest from reference TRBV5-8 and TRBJ2-7): EAGVTQSPTHLIKTRGQQATLRCSPISGHTSVYWYQQALGLGLQFLLWYDEGEERNRGNFPPRFSGRQFPNYSSELNVNALELEDSALYLCASSLDTNKRSYEQYFGPGTRLTVT.